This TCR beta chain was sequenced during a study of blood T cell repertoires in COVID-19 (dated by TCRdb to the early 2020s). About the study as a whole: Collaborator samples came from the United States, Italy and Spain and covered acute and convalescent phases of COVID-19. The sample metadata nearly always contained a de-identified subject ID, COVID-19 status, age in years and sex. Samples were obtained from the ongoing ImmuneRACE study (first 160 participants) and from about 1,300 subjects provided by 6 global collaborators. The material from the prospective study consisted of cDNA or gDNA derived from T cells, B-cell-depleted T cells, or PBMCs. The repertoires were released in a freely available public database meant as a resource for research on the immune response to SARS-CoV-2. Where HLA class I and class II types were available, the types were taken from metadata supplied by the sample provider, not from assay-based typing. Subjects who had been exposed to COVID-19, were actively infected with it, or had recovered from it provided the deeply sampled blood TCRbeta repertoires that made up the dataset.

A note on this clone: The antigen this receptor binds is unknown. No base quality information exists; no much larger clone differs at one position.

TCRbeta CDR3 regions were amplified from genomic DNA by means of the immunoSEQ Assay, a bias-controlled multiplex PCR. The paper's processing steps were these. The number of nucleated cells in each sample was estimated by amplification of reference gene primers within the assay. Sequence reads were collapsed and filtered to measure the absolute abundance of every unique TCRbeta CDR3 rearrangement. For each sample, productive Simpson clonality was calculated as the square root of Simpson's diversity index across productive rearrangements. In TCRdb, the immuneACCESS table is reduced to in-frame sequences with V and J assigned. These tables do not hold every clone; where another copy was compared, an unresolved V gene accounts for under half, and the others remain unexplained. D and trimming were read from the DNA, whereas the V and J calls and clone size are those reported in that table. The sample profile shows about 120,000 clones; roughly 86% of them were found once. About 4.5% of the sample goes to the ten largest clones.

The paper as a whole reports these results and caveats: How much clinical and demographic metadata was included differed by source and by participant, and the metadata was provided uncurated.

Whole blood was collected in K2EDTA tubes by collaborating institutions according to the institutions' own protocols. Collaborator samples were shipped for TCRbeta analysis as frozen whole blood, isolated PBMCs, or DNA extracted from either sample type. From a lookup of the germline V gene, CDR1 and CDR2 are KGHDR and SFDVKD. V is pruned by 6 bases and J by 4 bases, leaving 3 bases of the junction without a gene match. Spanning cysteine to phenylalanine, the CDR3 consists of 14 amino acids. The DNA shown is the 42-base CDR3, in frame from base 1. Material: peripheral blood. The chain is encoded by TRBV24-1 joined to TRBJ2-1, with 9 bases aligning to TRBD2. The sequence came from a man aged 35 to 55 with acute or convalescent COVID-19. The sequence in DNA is TGTGCCACCAGTTTTAGCGGGAGTTACAATGAGCAGTTCTTC. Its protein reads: CATSFSGSYNEQFF.